This TCR beta chain came from a study of blood T cell repertoires in COVID-19. As originally analysed: By means of reference gene primer amplification, nucleated cell counts were estimated. Profiled with immunoSEQ multiplex PCR; TCRdb holds only in-frame clones, not every one. The V and J calls and clone size come from that table; D and trimming were worked out from the DNA. The sample holds under 120,000 clones, 85% to 90% seen once. V shed 10 bases, J shed 4 bases, and the junction held 10 bases outside the gene matches. The CDR3 loop spans 15 amino acids. CDR1 is MDHEN, CDR2 SYDVKM, per germline. Sequencing input: peripheral blood. The chain links TRBV28 to TRBJ2-1; 10 positions agree with TRBD1. This sequence was found in a woman aged 80 or over with acute or convalescent COVID-19. In DNA, the CDR3 is TGTGCCATATACCGACCGGGACAGGGGTACAATGAGCAGTTCTTC. The encoded protein is CAIYRPGQGYNEQFF.